This T cell receptor beta chain was sequenced in a study of tumor and adjacent non-tumor tissue in lung cancer. Study conclusions and caveats: Significantly higher TCR diversity was found in tumor than normal lung. Normal lung showed higher cumulative top 100 clone frequency than tumor.

RNA was extracted from bulk tissue without any cell sorting. Distant lung tissue was collected more than 3 cm away from the tumor edge. The library came from three nested PCR rounds adapted from ARM-PCR protocols. One entry per CDR3 protein results from TCRdb running MiXCR on the multiplex PCR reads. Here the sample spans about 77,000 distinct CDR3 sequences, less than 85% being singletons. This CDR3 has 13 residues. Germline V gene data show CDR1 as SGHDT and CDR2 as YYEEEE. As to this clonotype: The antigen is undetermined. A junction end diverges from the germline sequence, so it may reflect a read error.

The sequencing input was distant non-tumor lung tissue. This sequence was found in a man aged 70-80 years with non-small cell lung cancer. J is TRBJ1-1 and V is TRBV5-6; D is uncertain. This CDR3 is CTSSLSRSTEAFF. The CDR3 DNA sequence: TGTACCAGCAGCTTGTCGAGGAGCACTGAAGCTTTCTTT.